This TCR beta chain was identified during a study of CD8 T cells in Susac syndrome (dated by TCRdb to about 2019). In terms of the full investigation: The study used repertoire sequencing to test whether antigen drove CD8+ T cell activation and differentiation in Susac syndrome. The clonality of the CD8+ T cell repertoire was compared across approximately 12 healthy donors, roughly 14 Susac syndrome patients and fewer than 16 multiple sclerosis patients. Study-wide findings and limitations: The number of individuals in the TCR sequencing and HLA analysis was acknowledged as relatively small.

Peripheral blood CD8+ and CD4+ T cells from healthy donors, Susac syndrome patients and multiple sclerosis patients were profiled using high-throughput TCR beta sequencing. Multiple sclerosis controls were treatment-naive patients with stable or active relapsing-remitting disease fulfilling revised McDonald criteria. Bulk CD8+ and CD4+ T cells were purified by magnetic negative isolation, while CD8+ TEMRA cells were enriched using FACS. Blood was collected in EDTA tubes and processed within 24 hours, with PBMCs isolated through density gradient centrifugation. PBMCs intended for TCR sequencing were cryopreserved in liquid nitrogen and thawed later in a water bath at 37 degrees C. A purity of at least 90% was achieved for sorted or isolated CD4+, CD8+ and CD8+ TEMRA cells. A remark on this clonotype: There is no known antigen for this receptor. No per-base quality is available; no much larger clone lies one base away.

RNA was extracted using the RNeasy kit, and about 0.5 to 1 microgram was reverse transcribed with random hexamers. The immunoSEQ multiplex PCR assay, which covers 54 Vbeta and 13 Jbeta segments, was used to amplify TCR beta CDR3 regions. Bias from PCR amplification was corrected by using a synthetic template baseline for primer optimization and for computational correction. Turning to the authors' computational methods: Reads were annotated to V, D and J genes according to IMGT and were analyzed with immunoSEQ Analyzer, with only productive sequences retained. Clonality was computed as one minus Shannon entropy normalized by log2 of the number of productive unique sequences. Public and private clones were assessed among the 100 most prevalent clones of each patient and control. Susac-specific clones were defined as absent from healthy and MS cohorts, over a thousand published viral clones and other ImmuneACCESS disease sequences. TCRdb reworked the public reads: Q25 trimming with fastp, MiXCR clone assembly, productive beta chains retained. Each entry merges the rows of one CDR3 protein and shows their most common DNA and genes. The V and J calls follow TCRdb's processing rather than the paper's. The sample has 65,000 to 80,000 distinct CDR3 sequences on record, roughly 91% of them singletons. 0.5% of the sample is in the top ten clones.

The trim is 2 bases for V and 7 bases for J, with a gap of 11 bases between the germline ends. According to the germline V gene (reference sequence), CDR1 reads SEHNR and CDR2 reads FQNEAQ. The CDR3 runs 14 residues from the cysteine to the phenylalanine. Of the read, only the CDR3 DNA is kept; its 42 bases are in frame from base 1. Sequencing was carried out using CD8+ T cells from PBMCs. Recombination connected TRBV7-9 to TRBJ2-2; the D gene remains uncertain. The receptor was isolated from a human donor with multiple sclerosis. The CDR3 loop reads CASSLMRFGGELFF. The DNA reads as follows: TGTGCCAGCAGCTTAATGAGGTTTGGCGGGGAGCTGTTTTTT.